A selection of T cell receptor beta chains follows, all from one sample in a study of blood T cell repertoires in COVID-19. Method: immunoSEQ multiplex PCR; TCRdb's copy keeps in-frame clones and lacks some. The sample contains about 300,000 clones, approximately 91% of which appear only once. What was sequenced was PBMCs or T cells enriched from blood (not recorded which). The source is a woman in her forties who had recovered from COVID-19. CDR3s include the opening cysteine and the closing phenylalanine or tryptophan. The order of the fields is D gene, J gene, clone size, V gene, CDR3 protein, CDR3 DNA. The D gene is left open where the match is weak. The size entry is marked missing in some rows and otherwise reads once, few, many or a size class.

D gene: -
J gene: TRBJ1-3
clone size: -
V gene: TRBV18
CDR3 protein: CASSPEPGNTIYF
CDR3 DNA: TGTGCCAGCTCACCAGAGCCCGGAAACACCATATATTTT

D gene: -
J gene: TRBJ1-3
clone size: -
V gene: TRBV3-1/TRBV3-2
CDR3 protein: CASSQKTGRSGNTIYF
CDR3 DNA: TGTGCCAGCAGCCAGAAGACGGGTCGCTCTGGAAACACCATATATTTT

D gene: -
J gene: TRBJ1-2
clone size: once
V gene: TRBV20-1
CDR3 protein: CSAARDYGYTF
CDR3 DNA: TGCAGTGCTGCGCGGGACTATGGCTACACCTTC

D gene: -
J gene: TRBJ1-3
clone size: -
V gene: TRBV5-5
CDR3 protein: CASTGGGKRNTIYF
CDR3 DNA: TGTGCCAGCACCGGGGGAGGGAAACGAAACACCATATATTTT

D gene: TRBD2
J gene: TRBJ2-2
clone size: -
V gene: TRBV19
CDR3 protein: CASTSGGSNTGELFF
CDR3 DNA: TGTGCCAGTACTAGCGGGGGGTCGAACACCGGGGAGCTGTTTTTT

D gene: -
J gene: TRBJ2-1
clone size: -
V gene: TRBV29-1
CDR3 protein: CSVRSGQVYNEQFF
CDR3 DNA: TGCAGCGTTCGGTCAGGGCAGGTATACAATGAGCAGTTCTTC

D gene: TRBD2
J gene: TRBJ2-1
clone size: -
V gene: TRBV5-1
CDR3 protein: CASSLMTSGGAGQFF
CDR3 DNA: TGCGCCAGCAGCTTGATGACTAGCGGGGGGGCCGGGCAGTTCTTC

D gene: -
J gene: TRBJ2-1
clone size: -
V gene: TRBV3-1/TRBV3-2
CDR3 protein: CASMAKGVKFF
CDR3 DNA: TGTGCCAGCATGGCAAAGGGGGTAAAGTTCTTC

D gene: -
J gene: TRBJ1-1
clone size: once
V gene: TRBV4-3
CDR3 protein: CASSLDWGVGTEAFF
CDR3 DNA: TGCGCCAGCAGCCTGGACTGGGGGGTTGGGACTGAAGCTTTCTTT

D gene: -
J gene: TRBJ1-2
clone size: -
V gene: TRBV7-9
CDR3 protein: CASSFGGNHGYTF
CDR3 DNA: TGTGCCAGCAGCTTCGGGGGGAACCATGGCTACACCTTC

D gene: -
J gene: TRBJ1-1
clone size: -
V gene: TRBV29-1
CDR3 protein: CSVDQGRGTEAFF
CDR3 DNA: TGCAGCGTCGACCAGGGGAGGGGCACTGAAGCTTTCTTT

D gene: -
J gene: TRBJ1-1
clone size: -
V gene: TRBV11-2
CDR3 protein: CASSLGRRLGSEAFF
CDR3 DNA: TGTGCCAGCAGCCTCGGTAGGAGGTTAGGGTCTGAAGCTTTCTTT

D gene: TRBD2
J gene: TRBJ2-7
clone size: once
V gene: TRBV6-2/TRBV6-3
CDR3 protein: CASSNSGSKAYEQYF
CDR3 DNA: TGTGCCAGCAGTAACAGCGGGAGTAAAGCCTACGAGCAGTACTTC

D gene: TRBD2
J gene: TRBJ2-1
clone size: -
V gene: TRBV27
CDR3 protein: CASSIGTSGSNEQFF
CDR3 DNA: TGTGCCAGCAGTATAGGGACTAGCGGGAGTAATGAGCAGTTCTTC

D gene: -
J gene: TRBJ1-4
clone size: -
V gene: TRBV5-4
CDR3 protein: CASSFERVEKLFF
CDR3 DNA: TGTGCCAGCAGCTTCGAACGGGTTGAAAAACTGTTTTTT

D gene: -
J gene: TRBJ1-1
clone size: -
V gene: TRBV2
CDR3 protein: CASSAERGGTEAFF
CDR3 DNA: TGTGCCAGCAGCGCCGAAAGGGGGGGCACTGAAGCTTTCTTT

D gene: TRBD1
J gene: TRBJ2-5
clone size: -
V gene: TRBV12-3/TRBV12-4
CDR3 protein: CASRRTGEETQYF
CDR3 DNA: TGTGCCAGCAGGAGGACAGGGGAAGAGACCCAGTACTTC

D gene: -
J gene: TRBJ2-7
clone size: once
V gene: TRBV9
CDR3 protein: CASSPTGSHEQYF
CDR3 DNA: TGTGCCAGCAGCCCAACAGGGAGCCACGAGCAGTACTTC

D gene: TRBD1
J gene: TRBJ2-1
clone size: -
V gene: TRBV5-5
CDR3 protein: CASSGRQGVSSYNEQFF
CDR3 DNA: TGTGCCAGCAGCGGCAGACAGGGGGTTAGCTCCTACAATGAGCAGTTCTTC

D gene: -
J gene: TRBJ2-5
clone size: -
V gene: TRBV7-2
CDR3 protein: CASSSRAQETQYF
CDR3 DNA: TGTGCCAGCAGCTCCCGCGCACAAGAGACCCAGTACTTC

D gene: TRBD1
J gene: TRBJ1-1
clone size: -
V gene: TRBV5-1
CDR3 protein: CASRNTGENTEAFF
CDR3 DNA: TGCGCCAGCAGGAATACAGGGGAGAACACTGAAGCTTTCTTT

D gene: -
J gene: TRBJ1-2
clone size: -
V gene: TRBV27
CDR3 protein: CASSPFAEANGYTF
CDR3 DNA: TGTGCCAGCAGTCCGTTCGCAGAGGCAAATGGCTACACCTTC

D gene: TRBD2
J gene: TRBJ2-5
clone size: -
V gene: TRBV7-9
CDR3 protein: CASTPWHGREKQETQYF
CDR3 DNA: TGTGCCAGCACCCCGTGGCACGGGAGGGAAAAACAAGAGACCCAGTACTTC

D gene: TRBD2
J gene: TRBJ2-1
clone size: -
V gene: TRBV7-2
CDR3 protein: CASSLARGGTSGASSYNEQFF
CDR3 DNA: TGTGCCAGCAGCTTAGCCCGAGGAGGGACTAGCGGGGCCAGCTCCTACAATGAGCAGTTCTTC

D gene: -
J gene: TRBJ1-2
clone size: -
V gene: TRBV12-3/TRBV12-4
CDR3 protein: CASRDRVYGYTF
CDR3 DNA: TGTGCCAGCAGGGACAGAGTCTATGGCTACACCTTC

D gene: TRBD1
J gene: TRBJ1-2
clone size: -
V gene: TRBV18
CDR3 protein: CASSPGTGGFYGYTF
CDR3 DNA: TGTGCCAGCTCGCCGGGGACAGGGGGTTTCTATGGCTACACCTTC

D gene: TRBD2
J gene: TRBJ2-1
clone size: -
V gene: TRBV5-4
CDR3 protein: CASSSSSNSGYNEQFF
CDR3 DNA: TGTGCCAGCAGCTCCTCGTCGAATAGCGGGTACAATGAGCAGTTCTTC

D gene: -
J gene: TRBJ2-7
clone size: -
V gene: TRBV11-2
CDR3 protein: CASSGHWGDEQYF
CDR3 DNA: TGTGCCAGCAGCGGACACTGGGGGGACGAGCAGTACTTC

D gene: -
J gene: TRBJ2-2
clone size: -
V gene: TRBV28
CDR3 protein: CASIRANTGELFF
CDR3 DNA: TGTGCCAGCATTCGGGCGAACACCGGGGAGCTGTTTTTT

D gene: TRBD2
J gene: TRBJ2-2
clone size: once
V gene: TRBV6-5
CDR3 protein: CASSQPGLAAGELFF
CDR3 DNA: TGTGCCAGCAGTCAGCCGGGACTAGCGGCCGGGGAGCTGTTTTTT

D gene: -
J gene: TRBJ2-2
clone size: -
V gene: TRBV24-1
CDR3 protein: CATQPGTTGELFF
CDR3 DNA: TGTGCCACCCAGCCGGGTACGACCGGGGAGCTGTTTTTT

D gene: TRBD2
J gene: TRBJ2-1
clone size: -
V gene: TRBV9
CDR3 protein: CASSRPGGASSYNEQFF
CDR3 DNA: TGTGCCAGCAGTCGCCCCGGGGGGGCATCGTCCTACAATGAGCAGTTCTTC

D gene: TRBD2
J gene: TRBJ2-3
clone size: -
V gene: TRBV2
CDR3 protein: CASTASGRTDTQYF
CDR3 DNA: TGTGCCAGCACTGCTAGCGGGAGGACGGATACGCAGTATTTT

D gene: -
J gene: TRBJ1-2
clone size: -
V gene: TRBV27
CDR3 protein: CASSSSSQRWYGYTF
CDR3 DNA: TGTGCCAGCAGTTCCAGCAGCCAGCGTTGGTATGGCTACACCTTC

D gene: -
J gene: TRBJ2-2
clone size: few
V gene: TRBV5-1
CDR3 protein: CASTGSGTGELFF
CDR3 DNA: TGCGCCAGCACGGGAAGTGGTACCGGGGAGCTGTTTTTT

D gene: -
J gene: TRBJ1-5
clone size: -
V gene: TRBV18
CDR3 protein: CASSPQGSNQPQHF
CDR3 DNA: TGTGCCAGCTCACCCCAGGGAAGCAATCAGCCCCAGCATTTT

D gene: -
J gene: TRBJ2-2
clone size: -
V gene: TRBV7-9
CDR3 protein: CAINRPSDTGELFF
CDR3 DNA: TGTGCCATAAACAGGCCCTCGGACACCGGGGAGCTGTTTTTT

D gene: TRBD2
J gene: TRBJ2-1
clone size: -
V gene: TRBV5-1
CDR3 protein: CASSLETSGRVYEQFF
CDR3 DNA: TGCGCCAGCAGCTTGGAGACTAGCGGGAGGGTCTATGAGCAGTTCTTC

D gene: TRBD1
J gene: TRBJ2-2
clone size: -
V gene: TRBV7-2
CDR3 protein: CASSPRRDSTGELFF
CDR3 DNA: TGTGCCAGCAGCCCCCGCCGGGACAGCACCGGGGAGCTGTTTTTT

D gene: -
J gene: TRBJ1-6
clone size: -
V gene: TRBV2
CDR3 protein: CATTSTVGLTPLHF
CDR3 DNA: TGTGCCACTACCAGCACGGTCGGGTTGACACCCCTCCACTTT

D gene: -
J gene: TRBJ1-2
clone size: -
V gene: TRBV6-1
CDR3 protein: CASSETGVDRYTF
CDR3 DNA: TGTGCCAGCAGTGAGACAGGAGTTGATCGCTACACCTTC

D gene: -
J gene: TRBJ2-1
clone size: -
V gene: TRBV7-9
CDR3 protein: CASSLMSLRGNEQFF
CDR3 DNA: TGTGCCAGCAGCTTAATGTCTCTCCGGGGGAATGAGCAGTTCTTC

D gene: -
J gene: TRBJ1-2
clone size: -
V gene: TRBV6-5
CDR3 protein: CASSRQNYGYTF
CDR3 DNA: TGTGCCAGCAGCCGACAGAACTATGGCTACACCTTC

D gene: -
J gene: TRBJ1-2
clone size: once
V gene: TRBV27
CDR3 protein: CASSYSFDRDGGYTF
CDR3 DNA: TGTGCCAGCAGTTACTCCTTCGACAGAGACGGGGGCTACACCTTC

D gene: TRBD1
J gene: TRBJ1-2
clone size: once
V gene: TRBV6-5
CDR3 protein: CASIGTGAINYGYTF
CDR3 DNA: TGTGCCAGCATCGGAACAGGGGCGATTAACTATGGCTACACCTTC

D gene: -
J gene: TRBJ2-7
clone size: -
V gene: TRBV2
CDR3 protein: CASSEARGSYEQYF
CDR3 DNA: TGTGCCAGCAGTGAAGCCAGGGGCTCCTACGAGCAGTACTTC

D gene: -
J gene: TRBJ2-6
clone size: -
V gene: TRBV6-5
CDR3 protein: CATSELGANVLTF
CDR3 DNA: TGTGCCACCTCCGAGCTTGGGGCCAACGTCCTGACTTTC

D gene: TRBD1
J gene: TRBJ1-1
clone size: -
V gene: TRBV11-2
CDR3 protein: CASSFGTGETEAFF
CDR3 DNA: TGTGCCAGCAGCTTCGGGACAGGGGAGACTGAAGCTTTCTTT

D gene: TRBD1
J gene: TRBJ2-3
clone size: once
V gene: TRBV24-1
CDR3 protein: CATSDPSGTGGLADTQYF
CDR3 DNA: TGTGCCACCAGTGATCCTTCCGGGACAGGGGGTTTGGCAGATACGCAGTATTTT

D gene: -
J gene: TRBJ2-7
clone size: -
V gene: TRBV27
CDR3 protein: CASSSFLPDRTYEQYF
CDR3 DNA: TGTGCCAGCAGTTCATTCCTCCCGGACAGAACCTACGAGCAGTACTTC

D gene: TRBD2
J gene: TRBJ2-7
clone size: -
V gene: TRBV6-2/TRBV6-3
CDR3 protein: CASSYQAGSHEQYF
CDR3 DNA: TGTGCCAGCAGTTACCAAGCGGGATCCCACGAGCAGTACTTC

D gene: -
J gene: TRBJ2-7
clone size: once
V gene: TRBV5-5
CDR3 protein: CASSLDSYSYEQYF
CDR3 DNA: TGTGCCAGCAGCTTGGACAGTTACTCCTACGAGCAGTACTTC

D gene: -
J gene: TRBJ2-3
clone size: -
V gene: TRBV4-1
CDR3 protein: CASSLIIAQSTDTQYF
CDR3 DNA: TGCGCCAGCAGCCTTATTATAGCACAAAGCACAGATACGCAGTATTTT

D gene: TRBD1
J gene: TRBJ1-3
clone size: -
V gene: TRBV4-3
CDR3 protein: CASSQGTQGVYSGNTIYF
CDR3 DNA: TGCGCCAGCAGCCAAGGGACACAGGGGGTTTACTCTGGAAACACCATATATTTT